The 22 T cell receptor beta chains in this list originate from one sample, sequenced in a study of graft-versus-host responses after intestinal transplantation. Measured with immunoSEQ multiplex PCR; TCRdb has only the in-frame clones, and not every one. The table records about 110,000 clones, about 87% of them present only once. Their cognate antigens are unknown. Source: unstimulated CD4+ T cells sorted from spleen or lymph node cells, taken before transplant. The receptor set was obtained from a human donor who was the organ donor for an intestinal transplant.

The chain has TRBV5-6 and TRBJ1-2, with D maybe TRBD1 (6 bases). CDR3 length equals 14 residues. Per germline, CDR1 SGHDT and CDR2 YYEEEE. The V gene lost 0 bases and the J gene lost 2 bases, with 8 bases spanning the gap. CDR3 nucleotide sequence: TGTGCCAGCAGCTTGGTAACAGGGAACTATGGCTACACCTTC. This encodes CASSLVTGNYGYTF.

V usage is TRBV5-4 and J usage is TRBJ2-1; D remains ambiguous. Germline CDR1 is SGHNT and CDR2 is YYREEE (reference sequence). Trimming shortened V by 0 bases and J by 3 bases, and 4 bases separated the two germline ends. This CDR3 has 13 amino acids. CDR3 coding DNA: TGTGCCAGCAGCTTGGGGAGCTACAATGAGCAGTTCTTC. This translates into CASSLGSYNEQFF.

Here the CDR3 reads CSVGRDGGETQYF. In nucleotides, the CDR3 is TGCAGCGTTGGAAGGGACGGGGGAGAGACCCAGTACTTC. The chain has TRBV29-1 and TRBJ2-5; possibly TRBD2 for D (6 bases). Germline CDR1 SQVTM, CDR2 ANQGSEA. The CDR3 runs to 13 residues. Trimming left V 4 bases short and J 4 bases short, with 13 bases between.

This chain uses TRBV9 with TRBJ1-6; a possible D gene is TRBD1 (5 bases). Trimming removed 7 bases at V and 4 bases at J, with 6 bases between. Germline V lookup: CDR1 SGDLS, CDR2 YYNGEE. This CDR3 has 12 residues. CDR3 DNA: TGTGCCAGCGCAGGGTATAATTCACCCCTCCACTTT. As protein: CASAGYNSPLHF.

The rearrangement uses TRBV21-1 and TRBJ2-2. TRBV21-1 is given as a pseudogene. This CDR3 is 20 amino acids long. CDR3 loop: CASSKALRTRTTYGTGELFF. The CDR3 region has the DNA TGTGCCAGCAGCAAAGCGCTCCGAACGAGGACGACCTACGGCACCGGGGAGCTGTTTTTT.

The V call is TRBV7-9, the J call TRBJ2-5, with D uncertain. The CDR3 is made up of 12 amino acids. The V end was cut by 3 bases, the J end by 5 bases, with 7 bases between. Germline V gene data show CDR1 as SEHNR and CDR2 as FQNEAQ (reference sequence). The CDR3 region is CASSFERETQYF. The CDR3 coding sequence is TGTGCCAGCAGCTTCGAACGCGAGACCCAGTACTTC.

This chain joins TRBV2 and TRBJ2-3; D is possibly TRBD1 or TRBD2 (5 bases each). The V end lost 9 bases, the J end lost 0 bases, and 13 bases lay between the germline ends. The CDR3 runs 14 residues. Germline CDR1 is SNHLY and CDR2 is FYNNEI. The CDR3 region has the DNA TGTGCCAGAAGCCGGGACCAGAGCACAGATACGCAGTATTTT. Translation gives CARSRDQSTDTQYF.

The rearrangement uses TRBV27 and TRBJ1-1; D possibly corresponds to TRBD1 (5 bases). V was clipped by 4 bases and J by 4 bases, with 16 bases between them. Germline V lookup: CDR1 MNHEY, CDR2 SMNVEV (reference sequence). This CDR3 has 15 residues. In nucleotides, the CDR3 is TGTGCCAGCAGTTGGAATCCGGGGGTCGGCACTGAAGCTTTCTTT. It translates to CASSWNPGVGTEAFF.

CDR3 DNA: TGTGCCTGGAGTGTAAAGGGAACGCAGCCCCAGCATTTT. Amino acid sequence: CAWSVKGTQPQHF. The chain joins TRBV30 to TRBJ1-5, with D hard to call. The V and J ends lost 0 bases and 7 bases respectively, with 10 bases between them. This CDR3 region has 13 residues. Germline CDR1 is GTSNPN and CDR2 is SVGIG (reference sequence).

The chain recombines TRBV11-3 with TRBJ2-1; D could derive from TRBD1 or TRBD2 (5 bases each). V shed 5 bases and J shed 10 bases, with 15 bases lying between them. CDR3 length equals 13 residues. Germline CDR1 SGHNT, CDR2 YENEEA. This chain's CDR3 is CASSPSRGREQFF. The CDR3 nucleotides read TGTGCCAGCAGCCCCTCGAGGGGCAGAGAGCAGTTCTTC.

Of note for this clone: This CDR3 is missing its conserved last phenylalanine or tryptophan, likely due to a read error. V usage is TRBV7-2 and J usage is TRBJ1-1; D may be TRBD1 (5 bases). The CDR3 runs to 14 residues. Per germline, CDR1 SGHTA and CDR2 FQGNSA. Trimming pared 2 bases from V and 0 bases from J, leaving 7 bases between. CDR3 amino acids: CASSLQGLNTEAFL. The CDR3 coding sequence is TGTGCCAGCAGCTTACAGGGATTGAACACTGAAGCTTTCCTT.

V gene TRBV7-6 combines with J gene TRBJ2-3, with D possibly matching TRBD1 (6 bases). The germline CDR1 and CDR2 sequences are SGHVS and FNYEAQ. Trimming pared 1 base from V and 5 bases from J, leaving 10 bases between. The CDR3 is made up of 14 amino acids. CDR3 sequence reads: CASSLGQVGDTQYF. The CDR3 DNA is TGTGCCAGCAGCTTAGGACAGGTGGGAGATACGCAGTATTTT.

The chain uses TRBV6-5 and TRBJ2-1; D is uncertain. Germline CDR1 reads MNHEY; CDR2 reads SVGAGI. The CDR3 extends over 13 amino acids. Trimming removed 5 bases from V and 4 bases from J, with 9 bases in between. Here the CDR3 reads CASSPEVYNEQFF. The CDR3 nucleotides read TGTGCCAGCAGTCCCGAGGTTTACAATGAGCAGTTCTTC.

This clone has just a few counts. The rearrangement links TRBV6-5 to TRBJ2-1, with TRBD2 matching 11 bases. The germline gives CDR1 MNHEY, CDR2 SVGAGI. V dropped 8 bases and J dropped 4; count of bases not matched to a gene: 7. The CDR3 consists of 15 residues. This chain's CDR3 is CASQLGLAGYNEQFF. The CDR3 coding sequence is TGTGCCAGCCAGTTAGGACTAGCGGGTTACAATGAGCAGTTCTTC.

The chain recombines TRBV5-1 with TRBJ1-2; no definite D call. The CDR3 has 12 amino acids. Trimming pared 4 bases from V and 0 bases from J, leaving 4 bases between. CDR1 and CDR2 from the germline V gene are SGHRS and YFSETQ. The CDR3 DNA follows: TGCGCCAGCAGCGCGGCTAACTATGGCTACACCTTC. It translates to CASSAANYGYTF.

The V call is TRBV6-1, the J call TRBJ2-7, with 7 positions matching TRBD1. V was pared by 5 bases and J by 3 bases, with 4 bases of the junction left unmatched. The CDR3 has 13 amino acids. Germline V CDR1 and CDR2: MNHNS, SASEGT. CDR3 sequence: CASSFTGDYEQYF. CDR3 nucleotides: TGTGCCAGCAGTTTTACAGGGGACTACGAGCAGTACTTC.

This clone occurred once. V gene TRBV5-6 combines with J gene TRBJ1-1; no reliable D call. The V gene's germline CDR1 is SGHDT and CDR2 YYEEEE. V gave up 4 bases and J gave up 11 bases, with 12 bases separating them. The CDR3 is 11 amino acids. The CDR3 sequence: CASSQGIQAFF. Written as DNA, the CDR3 is TGTGCCAGCAGCCAAGGGATTCAGGCTTTCTTT.

Only one count was recorded for this clone. The J gene is TRBJ2-3, the V gene TRBV5-6, with TRBD1 as a possible D gene (5 bases). CDR3 size: 13 residues. CDR1 is SGHDT, CDR2 YYEEEE, per germline. Trimming pared 0 bases from V and 6 bases from J, leaving 8 bases between. The CDR3 here is CASSLEQADTQYF. As DNA, the CDR3 is TGTGCCAGCAGCTTGGAACAGGCCGATACGCAGTATTTT.

This sequence joins TRBV27 and TRBJ2-1; D remains ambiguous. Trimming left V 4 bases short and J 5 bases short, with 12 bases between. The CDR3 is 14 amino acids. In germline, CDR1 is MNHEY, CDR2 SMNVEV (reference sequence). The CDR3 DNA reads TGTGCCAGCAGTTCCAGGCGCTACAACAATGAGCAGTTCTTC. This translates into CASSSRRYNNEQFF.

The chain couples TRBV6-5 to TRBJ1-5, with 8 bases that match TRBD1. The CDR3 covers 16 residues. J was trimmed by 3 bases and V by 4 bases; bases with no gene match: 8. Germline V gene sequence: CDR1 MNHEY, CDR2 SVGAGI. The CDR3 spells CASSSRTGRVNQPQHF. CDR3 in DNA: TGTGCCAGCAGTTCGCGGACAGGGCGAGTCAATCAGCCCCAGCATTTT.

The CDR3: CASSLAGARMSSGANVLTF. The CDR3 region has the DNA TGTGCCAGCAGCTTAGCCGGGGCCAGGATGAGCTCTGGGGCCAACGTCCTGACTTTC. The chain links TRBV7-2 to TRBJ2-6; D may match TRBD1 or TRBD2 (5 bases each). Trimming removed 0 bases at V and 0 bases at J, with 15 bases between. The CDR3 sequence is 19 residues long. Germline CDR1 SGHTA, CDR2 FQGNSA.

The J gene is TRBJ1-3, the V gene TRBV6-1, with no clear D. V was pared by 4 bases and J by 8 bases, with 6 bases between. Per the germline V gene, CDR1 is MNHNS and CDR2 is SASEGT. The CDR3 runs 11 residues. The CDR3 sequence: CASSVQDTIYF. CDR3 nucleotide sequence: TGTGCCAGCAGTGTTCAGGACACCATATATTTT.